This T cell receptor (beta chain) was sequenced for a study of T cell changes during pregnancy in multiple sclerosis. CDR3 length equals 16 residues. CDR1 is SEHNR and CDR2 is FQNEAQ in the germline V gene (reference sequence). Trimming removed 6 bases from V and 4 bases from J; junction bases left unmatched: 9. The protocol was immunoSEQ multiplex PCR, while the TCRdb copy is restricted to in-frame clones and leaves out a portion. The sample yields 30,000 or so clones, approximately 89% seen once. The source material was CD8+ T cells from peripheral blood mononuclear cells, sampled in the first trimester of pregnancy. V and J are TRBV7-9 and TRBJ2-3; 11 bases agree with TRBD2. This sequence was found in a female donor with multiple sclerosis, enrolled in a pregnancy study. The CDR3 reads CASSSLAGDESDTQYF. The CDR3 nucleotides read TGTGCCAGCAGTTCACTAGCGGGAGACGAATCAGATACGCAGTATTTT.